The entry that follows covers one T cell receptor beta chain sequence. Produced via immunoSEQ multiplex PCR; TCRdb's table is partial and in-frame only. Of approximately 180,000 clones listed, more than 75% are singletons. This sample was included in a study of blood T cell repertoires in COVID-19. The overall study: T cells, B-cell-depleted T cells, or PBMCs provided the cDNA or gDNA that served as material.

V dropped 4 bases and J dropped 5 bases, with 12 bases sitting between them. The V gene's germline CDR1 is SGDLS and CDR2 YYNGEE. The CDR3 has 13 residues. The chain combines TRBV9 with TRBJ1-1; perhaps TRBD1 as D (6 bases). Sequencing was carried out using peripheral blood. The sequence was obtained from a person between 70 and 80 years old with COVID-19, enrolled during active disease. The CDR3 nucleotides read TGTGCCAGCAGCCTCGGACAGAAGACTGAAGCTTTCTTT. It specifies CASSLGQKTEAFF. The full variable domain, rest sourced from reference TRBV9 and TRBJ1-1, is DSGVTQTPKHLITATGQRVTLRCSPRSGDLSVYWYQQSLDQGLQFLIQYYNGEERAKGNILERFSAQQFPDLHSELNLSSLELGDSALYFCASSLGQKTEAFFGQGTRLTVV.